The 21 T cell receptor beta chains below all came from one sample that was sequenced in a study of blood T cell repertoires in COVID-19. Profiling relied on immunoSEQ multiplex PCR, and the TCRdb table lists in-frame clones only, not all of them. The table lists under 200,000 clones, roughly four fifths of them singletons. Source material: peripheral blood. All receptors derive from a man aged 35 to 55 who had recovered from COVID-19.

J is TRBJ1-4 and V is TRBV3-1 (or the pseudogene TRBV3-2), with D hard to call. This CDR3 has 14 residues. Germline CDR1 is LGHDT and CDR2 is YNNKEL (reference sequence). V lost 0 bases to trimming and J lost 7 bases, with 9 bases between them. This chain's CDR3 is CASSQDQRPEKLFF. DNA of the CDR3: TGTGCCAGCAGCCAAGATCAGCGGCCTGAAAAACTGTTTTTT.

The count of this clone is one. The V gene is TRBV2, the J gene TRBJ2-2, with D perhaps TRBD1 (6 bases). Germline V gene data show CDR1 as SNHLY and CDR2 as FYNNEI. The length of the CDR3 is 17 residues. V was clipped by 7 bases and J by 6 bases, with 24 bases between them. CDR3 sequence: CASKMDSLGGYAGELFF. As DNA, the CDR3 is TGTGCCAGCAAGATGGATTCCTTAGGGGGATATGCCGGGGAGCTGTTTTTT. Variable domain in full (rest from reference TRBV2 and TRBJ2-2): EPEVTQTPSHQVTQMGQEVILRCVPISNHLYFYWYRQILGQKVEFLVSFYNNEISEKSEIFDDQFSVERPDGSNFTLKIRSTKLEDSAMYFCASKMDSLGGYAGELFFGEGSRLTVL.

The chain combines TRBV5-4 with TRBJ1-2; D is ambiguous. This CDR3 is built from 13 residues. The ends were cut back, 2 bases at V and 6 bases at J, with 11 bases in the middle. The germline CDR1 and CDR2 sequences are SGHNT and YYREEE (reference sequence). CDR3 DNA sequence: TGTGCCAGCAGCTTTGAAACGCCGGATGGCTACACCTTC. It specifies CASSFETPDGYTF.

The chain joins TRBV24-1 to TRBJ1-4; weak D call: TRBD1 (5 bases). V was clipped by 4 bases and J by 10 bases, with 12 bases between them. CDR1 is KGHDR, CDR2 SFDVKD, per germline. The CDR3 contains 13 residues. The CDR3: CATSDSREGKLFF. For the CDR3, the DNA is TGTGCCACCAGTGACTCCAGGGAAGGAAAACTGTTTTTT.

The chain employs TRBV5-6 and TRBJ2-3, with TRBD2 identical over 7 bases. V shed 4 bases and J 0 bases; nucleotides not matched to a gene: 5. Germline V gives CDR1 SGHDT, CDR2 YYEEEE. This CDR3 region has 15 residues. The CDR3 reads CASSVRGVSTDTQYF. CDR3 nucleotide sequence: TGTGCCAGCAGCGTCCGGGGGGTTAGCACAGATACGCAGTATTTT.

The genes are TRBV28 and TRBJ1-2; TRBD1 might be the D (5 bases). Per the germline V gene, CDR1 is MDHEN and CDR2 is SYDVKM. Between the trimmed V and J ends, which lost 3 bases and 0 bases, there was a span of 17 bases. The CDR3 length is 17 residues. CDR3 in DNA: TGTGCCAGCAGTTTTGGGGATAGACAGTTTTCTAACTATGGCTACACCTTC. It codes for CASSFGDRQFSNYGYTF.

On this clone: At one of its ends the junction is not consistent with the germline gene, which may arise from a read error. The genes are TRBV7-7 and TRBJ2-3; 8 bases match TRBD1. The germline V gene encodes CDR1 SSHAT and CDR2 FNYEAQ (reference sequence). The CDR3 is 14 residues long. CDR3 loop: CASSLRQGPDTQYF. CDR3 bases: TGTGCTAGCAGCCTCCGACAGGGGCCAGATACGCAGTATTTT. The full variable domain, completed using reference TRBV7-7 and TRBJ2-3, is GAGVSQSPRYKVTKRGQDVTLRCDPISSHATLYWYQQALGQGPEFLTYFNYEAQPDKSGLPSDRFSAERPEGSISTLTIQRTEQRDSAMYRCASSLRQGPDTQYFGPGTRLTVL.

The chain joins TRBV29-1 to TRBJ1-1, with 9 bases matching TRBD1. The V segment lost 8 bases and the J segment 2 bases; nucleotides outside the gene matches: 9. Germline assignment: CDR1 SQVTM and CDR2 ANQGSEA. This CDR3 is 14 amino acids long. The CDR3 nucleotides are TGCAGCTCTCGCGGACAGGGGACTAACACTGAAGCTTTCTTT. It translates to CSSRGQGTNTEAFF.

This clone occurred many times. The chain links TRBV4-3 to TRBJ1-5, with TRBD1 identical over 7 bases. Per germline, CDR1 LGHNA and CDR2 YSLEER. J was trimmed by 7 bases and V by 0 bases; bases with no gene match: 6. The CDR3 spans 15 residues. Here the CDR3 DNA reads TGCGCCAGCAGCCAAGATATAGGGGGCGGACAGCCCCAGCATTTT. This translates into CASSQDIGGGQPQHF.

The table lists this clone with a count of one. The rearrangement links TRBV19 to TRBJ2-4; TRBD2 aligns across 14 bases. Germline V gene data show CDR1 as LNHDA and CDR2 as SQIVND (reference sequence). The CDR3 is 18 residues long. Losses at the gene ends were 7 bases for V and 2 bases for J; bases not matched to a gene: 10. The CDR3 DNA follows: TGTGCCAGTAAGAAAGGACTAGCGGGAGGTAATACCAAAAACATTCAGTACTTC. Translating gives CASKKGLAGGNTKNIQYF.

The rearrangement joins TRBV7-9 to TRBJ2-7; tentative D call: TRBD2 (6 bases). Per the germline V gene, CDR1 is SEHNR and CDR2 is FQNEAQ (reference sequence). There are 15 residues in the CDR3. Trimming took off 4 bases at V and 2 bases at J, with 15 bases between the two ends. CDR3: CASSSPGLKTYEQYF. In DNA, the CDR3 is TGTGCCAGCAGCTCACCGGGACTCAAGACCTACGAGCAGTACTTC.

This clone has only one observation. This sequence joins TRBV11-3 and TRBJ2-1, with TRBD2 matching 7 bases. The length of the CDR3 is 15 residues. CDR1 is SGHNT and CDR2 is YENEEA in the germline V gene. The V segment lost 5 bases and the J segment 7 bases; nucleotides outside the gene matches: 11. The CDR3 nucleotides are TGTGCCAGCAGCCCCCCTAGCGGAGCAAAGAATGAGCAGTTCTTC. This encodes CASSPPSGAKNEQFF.

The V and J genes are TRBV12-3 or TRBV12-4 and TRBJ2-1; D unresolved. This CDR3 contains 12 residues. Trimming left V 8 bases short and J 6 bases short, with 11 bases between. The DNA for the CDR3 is TGTGCCAGCCGCTCGCCCGGCAATGAGCAGTTCTTC. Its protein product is CASRSPGNEQFF.

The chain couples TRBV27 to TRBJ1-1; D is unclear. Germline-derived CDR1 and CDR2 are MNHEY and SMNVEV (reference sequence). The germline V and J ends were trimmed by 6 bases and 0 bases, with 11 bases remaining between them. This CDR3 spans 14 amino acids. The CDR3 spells CASRATSMNTEAFF. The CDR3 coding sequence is TGTGCCAGCAGGGCGACATCTATGAACACTGAAGCTTTCTTT.

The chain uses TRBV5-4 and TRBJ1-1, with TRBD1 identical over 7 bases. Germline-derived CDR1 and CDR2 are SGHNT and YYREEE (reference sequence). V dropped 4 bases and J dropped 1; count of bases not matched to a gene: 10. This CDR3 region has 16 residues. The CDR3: CASSTNRGRGNTEAFF. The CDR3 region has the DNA TGTGCCAGCAGCACAAACAGGGGCCGGGGGAACACTGAAGCTTTCTTT.

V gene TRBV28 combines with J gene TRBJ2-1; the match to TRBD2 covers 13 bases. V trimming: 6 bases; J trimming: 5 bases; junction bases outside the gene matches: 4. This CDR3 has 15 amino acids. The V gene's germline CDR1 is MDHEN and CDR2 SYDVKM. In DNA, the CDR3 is TGTGCCAGCAGCAGACTAGCGGGAGGAAACAATGAGCAGTTCTTC. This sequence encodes CASSRLAGGNNEQFF.

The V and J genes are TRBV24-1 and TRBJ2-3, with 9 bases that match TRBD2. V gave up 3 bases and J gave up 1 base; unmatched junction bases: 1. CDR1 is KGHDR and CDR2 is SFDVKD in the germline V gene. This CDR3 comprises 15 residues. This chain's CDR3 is CATSDKRGGTDTQYF. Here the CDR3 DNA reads TGTGCCACCAGTGATAAGCGGGGGGGCACAGATACGCAGTATTTT.

CDR3 amino acids: CASSLGLRTEAFF. DNA of the CDR3: TGTGCCAGCAGTCTGGGGCTGCGCACTGAAGCTTTCTTT. The chain joins TRBV27 to TRBJ1-1; a weak D match, TRBD1 (5 bases). The CDR3 contains 13 residues. V shed 5 bases and J shed 4 bases, with 11 bases lying between them. Per germline, CDR1 MNHEY and CDR2 SMNVEV (reference sequence).

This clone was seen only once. This chain's CDR3 is CASSPTGQSAYNEQFF. The DNA for the CDR3 is TGTGCCAGCAGCCCAACAGGACAGTCCGCCTACAATGAGCAGTTCTTC. The rearrangement uses TRBV7-9 and TRBJ2-1; possibly TRBD1 for D (6 bases). There are 16 residues in the CDR3. Trimming pared 5 bases from V and 2 bases from J, leaving 16 bases between. Germline-derived CDR1 and CDR2 are SEHNR and FQNEAQ (reference sequence).

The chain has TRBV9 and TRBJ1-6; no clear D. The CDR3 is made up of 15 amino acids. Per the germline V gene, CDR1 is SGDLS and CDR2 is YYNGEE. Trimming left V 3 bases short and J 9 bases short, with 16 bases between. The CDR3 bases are TGTGCCAGCAGCGCGAGAGTACAGTCGGCTTCACCCCTCCACTTT. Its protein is CASSARVQSASPLHF.

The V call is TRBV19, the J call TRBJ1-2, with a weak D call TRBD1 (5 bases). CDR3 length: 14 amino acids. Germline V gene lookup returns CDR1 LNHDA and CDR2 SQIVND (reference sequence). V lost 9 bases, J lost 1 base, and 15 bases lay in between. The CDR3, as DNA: TGTGCCAGCAGCCCCGGGACTCATAACTATGGCTACACCTTC. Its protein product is CASSPGTHNYGYTF.